One TCR beta chain is described in this entry. Its specificity is unknown. This entry is derived from a study of T-cell reconstitution after alpha-beta-depleted transplantation in children. Study-level points and caveats: Reportedly, only several hundred clones from non-depleted graft cells drove alpha-beta T-cell counts at about two months. Among T cells one year after transplant, newly produced cells accounted for most counts and diversity.

CDR1 is MGHRA, CDR2 YSYEKL, per germline. The CDR3 sequence is 17 residues long. Trimming left V 0 bases short and J 9 bases short, with 18 bases between. Library preparation (for TCRbeta) was performed with unique molecular identifiers. TCRdb independently ran MiXCR on the PCR reads; one entry per CDR3 protein. The sample lists about 300,000 distinct CDR3 sequences, around a tenth occurring once. Sequences were derived from PBMCs, sampled before TCRalphabeta/CD19-depleted stem cell transplant. The chain recombines TRBV4-1 with TRBJ1-6; possibly TRBD1 for D (5 bases). This clonotype was sampled from a boy under two years old with acute myeloid leukemia, due to receive a stem cell transplant. The CDR3 reads CASSQDYGAGNGSPLHF. CDR3 nucleotides: TGCGCCAGCAGCCAAGATTATGGGGCAGGGAACGGTTCACCCCTCCACTTT.